The 9 T cell receptor beta chains presented below share a single source sample, sequenced in a study of blood T cells in healthy people across ages. Primed by a sample-barcoded 5' primer and a J-beta primer mix, a second PCR proceeded for roughly 7 to 12 cycles. TCRdb re-derived calls from the 5' RACE reads in MiXCR, one entry per CDR3 protein. This sample has about 2 million distinct CDR3 sequences, with just under 50% found just once. Sample: blood. Receptor source: a woman aged 40 to 49 in good health.

This clonotype came up many times. One junction end does not reproduce the germline sequence, and a read error may be involved. This chain uses TRBV5-1 with TRBJ2-5, with 7 positions matching TRBD1. Germline CDR1 is SGHRS and CDR2 is YFSETQ. This CDR3 contains 14 residues. CDR3 in amino acids: CASSYAGGQETQYF. CDR3 bases: TGTGCCAGCAGCTATGCAGGGGGCCAAGAGACCCAGTACTTC.

The CDR3 spells CASSYGAGNSPLHF. CDR3 bases: TGTGCCAGCAGTTATGGCGCAGGGAATTCACCCCTCCACTTT. J is TRBJ1-6 and V is TRBV12-3 or TRBV12-4; the D gene is possibly TRBD1 (5 bases). This CDR3 has 14 residues. The germline V and J ends were trimmed by 4 bases and 7 bases, with 11 bases remaining between them.

This chain links TRBV2 with TRBJ2-3, with 9 positions matching TRBD1. With 5 bases clipped from V and 5 bases from J, the junction kept 11 bases outside the gene matches. Germline values: CDR1 SNHLY, CDR2 FYNNEI. This CDR3 is 16 amino acids long. The CDR3 region is CASSFDDRGSRDTQYF. CDR3 sequence (DNA): TGTGCCAGCAGTTTTGACGACAGGGGGAGTAGAGATACGCAGTATTTT. Combining the CDR3 with reference TRBV2 and TRBJ2-3 gives the whole variable domain EPEVTQTPSHQVTQMGQEVILRCVPISNHLYFYWYRQILGQKVEFLVSFYNNEISEKSEIFDDQFSVERPDGSNFTLKIRSTKLEDSAMYFCASSFDDRGSRDTQYFGPGTRLTVL.

This clonotype was observed a handful of times. This chain joins TRBV7-9 and TRBJ2-3; D call uncertain. Per germline, CDR1 SEHNR and CDR2 FQNEAQ (reference sequence). Trimming shortened V by 5 bases and J by 1 base, and 10 bases separated the two germline ends. The CDR3 is 14 residues long. This CDR3 is CASSQEQGTDTQYF. For the CDR3, the DNA is TGTGCCAGCAGCCAAGAACAAGGCACAGATACGCAGTATTTT.

This chain connects TRBV12-3 or TRBV12-4 to TRBJ2-7; TRBD2 is a possible D gene (6 bases). Trimming removed 5 bases at V and 0 bases at J, with 14 bases between. CDR3 length: 15 amino acids. CDR3 loop: CASSPSGQLSYEQYF. In DNA form, the CDR3 reads TGTGCCAGCAGTCCGAGCGGGCAACTCTCCTACGAGCAGTACTTC.

The chain couples TRBV12-3 or TRBV12-4 to TRBJ2-3, with TRBD2 matching over 7 bases. Losses at the gene ends were 5 bases for V and 2 bases for J; bases not matched to a gene: 7. This CDR3 comprises 15 residues. CDR3 sequence reads: CASSHLADNTDTQYF. As DNA, the CDR3 is TGTGCCAGCAGTCACCTAGCGGACAACACAGATACGCAGTATTTT.

This clonotype was seen a few times. The chain uses TRBV7-9 and TRBJ2-1, with D unclear. This CDR3 comprises 12 residues. In germline, CDR1 is SEHNR, CDR2 FQNEAQ (reference sequence). Trimming removed 5 bases from V and 8 bases from J, with 10 bases in between. CDR3 bases: TGTGCCAGCAGCACGTTGGGCGATGAGCAGTTCTTC. As protein: CASSTLGDEQFF.

The chain has TRBV7-2 and TRBJ1-1; maybe TRBD1 (5 bases). Between the trimmed V and J ends, which lost 1 base and 6 bases, there was a span of 15 bases. The CDR3 runs 15 residues. From germline, CDR1 is SGHTA and CDR2 FQGNSA. In nucleotides, the CDR3 is TGTGCCAGCAGCTTAGTGAGGGGCCGTGGTTCTGAAGCTTTCTTT. Protein: CASSLVRGRGSEAFF. Full variable domain (missing parts from reference TRBV7-2 and TRBJ1-1): GAGVSQSPSNKVTEKGKDVELRCDPISGHTALYWYRQSLGQGLEFLIYFQGNSAPDKSGLPSDRFSAERTGGSVSTLTIQRTQQEDSAVYLCASSLVRGRGSEAFFGQGTRLTVV.

The rearrangement links TRBV12-3 or TRBV12-4 to TRBJ1-2, with D perhaps matching TRBD1 (5 bases). CDR3 size: 16 residues. Trimming took off 7 bases at V and 6 bases at J, with 24 bases between the two ends. CDR3 sequence reads: CASNGDDTPSWDGYTF. The CDR3 nucleotides are TGTGCCAGCAACGGGGACGACACCCCTAGTTGGGATGGCTACACCTTC.